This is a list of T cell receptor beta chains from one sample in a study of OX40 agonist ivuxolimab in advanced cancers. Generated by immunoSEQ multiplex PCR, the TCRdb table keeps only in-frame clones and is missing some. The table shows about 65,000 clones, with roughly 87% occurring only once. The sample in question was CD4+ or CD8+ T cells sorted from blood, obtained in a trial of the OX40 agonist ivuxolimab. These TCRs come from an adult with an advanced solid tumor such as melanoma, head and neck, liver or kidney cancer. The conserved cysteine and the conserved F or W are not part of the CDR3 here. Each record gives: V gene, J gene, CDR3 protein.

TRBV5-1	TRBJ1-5	ASRTGADQPQH
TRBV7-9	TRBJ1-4	ASRQNRGGTVEKLF
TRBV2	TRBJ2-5	ASSDTSGGPDQETQY
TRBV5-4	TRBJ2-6	ASSLAGSGANVLT
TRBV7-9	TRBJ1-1	ASSPRGATEAF
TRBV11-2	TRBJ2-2	ASSLVDTGELF
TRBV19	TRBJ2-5	ASNPSGAAGVEQETQY
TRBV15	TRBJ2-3	ATSRGEGTIDTQY
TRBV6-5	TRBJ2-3	ASSSERTSSRDTQY
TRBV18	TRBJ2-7	ASSPSQISSYEQY
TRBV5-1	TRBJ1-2	ASRRGGNYGYT
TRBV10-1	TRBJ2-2	ASRPDRTTGELF
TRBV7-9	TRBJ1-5	ASSLTGDNQPQH
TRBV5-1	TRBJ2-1	ASSLGGQTKRNNEQF
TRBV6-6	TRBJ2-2	ASSRGGRTGELF
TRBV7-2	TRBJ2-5	ASSLEGGGYRTQY
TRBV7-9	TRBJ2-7	ASSVITGTLSSYEQY
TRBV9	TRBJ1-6	ASSVATGNSPLH